The 23 T cell receptor beta chains reported below all come from one sample, sequenced in a study of tumor-infiltrating T cells and Merkel cell polyomavirus. Study overall: The study examined CD8+ T cells specific for the Merkel cell polyomavirus KLL epitope.

Measured with immunoSEQ multiplex PCR; TCRdb has only the in-frame clones, and not every one. The sample contains 26,000 or so clones, nearly 90% of which appear only once. Immunohistochemistry showed robust Merkel cell polyomavirus Large T antigen staining in every patient's tumor. Material: lymph node tissue. The origin of the receptors is a man aged 50-60 years with Merkel cell carcinoma.

As DNA, the CDR3 is TGTGCCATCAGTGAAAGTAGCGAGTACAATGAGCAGTTCTTC. Protein: CAISESSEYNEQFF. The genes are TRBV10-3 and TRBJ2-1, with D possibly TRBD2 on 5 matching bases. The germline V gene has CDR1 ENHRY and CDR2 SYGVKD. Trimming shortened V by 3 bases and J by 4 bases, and 10 bases separated the two germline ends. This CDR3 comprises 14 residues.

The V gene is TRBV13, the J gene TRBJ1-3; D gene unclear. V lost 3 bases, J lost 0 bases, and 15 bases lay in between. The CDR3 covers 17 residues. From germline, CDR1 is PRHDT and CDR2 FYEKMQ (reference sequence). CDR3 in amino acids: CASSLILRGSSGNTIYF. The CDR3 DNA follows: TGTGCCAGCAGCTTGATCCTCCGCGGAAGCTCTGGAAACACCATATATTTT.

The rearrangement uses TRBV29-1 and TRBJ2-4, with 10 bases that match TRBD2. J gave up 7 bases and V 6 bases, and 12 bases lay outside the gene matches. CDR3 size: 15 residues. Germline lookup yields CDR1 SQVTM and CDR2 ANQGSEA. The CDR3 is CSVQVLAGPRNIQYF. The CDR3, as DNA: TGCAGCGTGCAGGTACTAGCGGGGCCCCGGAACATTCAGTACTTC.

J is TRBJ2-1 and V is TRBV27; TRBD2 aligns across 8 bases. This CDR3 has 17 residues. The trim removed 4 bases at V and 1 base at J, leaving 9 bases unmatched. Per germline, CDR1 MNHEY and CDR2 SMNVEV (reference sequence). The CDR3 here is CASSYQVGGESYNEQFF. The DNA for the CDR3 is TGTGCCAGCAGTTACCAAGTCGGGGGGGAATCCTACAATGAGCAGTTCTTC.

The rearrangement links TRBV7-9 to TRBJ1-1; D ambiguous. CDR1 and CDR2 from the germline V gene are SEHNR and FQNEAQ (reference sequence). The CDR3 spans 15 residues. Trimming cost V 5 bases and J 0 bases, with 13 bases left between them. The CDR3 sequence: CASSLGEHMNTEAFF. The CDR3 nucleotides read TGTGCCAGCAGCCTCGGGGAGCACATGAACACTGAAGCTTTCTTT.

In this sample, this clone turned up a few times. This chain connects TRBV19 to TRBJ1-3, with TRBD1 matching over 8 bases. Germline V lookup: CDR1 LNHDA, CDR2 SQIVND (reference sequence). The CDR3 totals 15 residues. The V gene end was trimmed by 10 bases and the J gene end by 4 bases; junction bases not matched to a gene: 12. CDR3 loop: CATKPSGGVGNTIYF. CDR3 sequence (DNA): TGTGCCACCAAACCCTCAGGGGGCGTCGGAAACACCATATATTTT.

This sequence joins TRBV10-2 and TRBJ2-1; tentative D call: TRBD2 (6 bases). Trimming shortened V by 6 bases and J by 6 bases, and 9 bases separated the two germline ends. This CDR3 comprises 12 residues. Germline assignment: CDR1 WSHSY and CDR2 SAAADI. Written as DNA, the CDR3 is TGCGCCAGCAGATCGGGACTCAATGAGCAGTTCTTC. This codes for CASRSGLNEQFF.

The genes are TRBV9 and TRBJ1-2; 7 nucleotides match TRBD1. The germline CDR1 and CDR2 sequences are SGDLS and YYNGEE. Germline trimming cut 4 bases from V and 8 bases from J; bases unmatched to any gene: 8. The CDR3 is 13 amino acids. The DNA for the CDR3 is TGTGCCAGCAGCTTTGTACAGGGGCACGGCTACACCTTC. It is translated as CASSFVQGHGYTF.

The gene calls are TRBV5-4 and TRBJ2-5, with 10 nucleotides matching TRBD2. The assigned J gene may be wrong: the sequence end matches TRBJ2-7 better. Germline values: CDR1 SGHNT, CDR2 YYREEE (reference sequence). The CDR3 is 15 amino acids. CDR3 nucleotide sequence: TGTGCCAGCAGCTTCGGGCTAGCGGGAGCGTACGAGCAGTACTTC. This sequence encodes CASSFGLAGAYEQYF.

V usage is TRBV6-1 and J usage is TRBJ1-4; D remains unclear. The CDR3 has 13 residues. The germline CDR1 and CDR2 sequences are MNHNS and SASEGT. V lost 2 bases and J 11 bases, leaving 12 bases between the germline ends. The CDR3 sequence: CASSENGRRKLFF. The CDR3 DNA follows: TGTGCCAGCAGTGAAAACGGGAGGCGGAAACTGTTTTTT.

The chain recombines TRBV29-1 with TRBJ2-2; 7 bases match TRBD1. The V gene end was trimmed by 6 bases and the J gene end by 0 bases; junction bases not matched to a gene: 7. The CDR3 runs 15 residues. Germline values: CDR1 SQVTM, CDR2 ANQGSEA. CDR3 bases: TGCAGCGTGCAGGACAGGCAAACGAACACCGGGGAGCTGTTTTTT. Translated, it gives CSVQDRQTNTGELFF.

This clone was detected a few times. V is TRBV2 and J is TRBJ1-1; D is perhaps TRBD1 (5 bases). CDR1 and CDR2 (germline): SNHLY, FYNNEI. V was shortened by 6 bases and J by 0 bases, with 17 bases between the two germline ends. The CDR3 covers 16 residues. CDR3 in amino acids: CASRTGVDPMNTEAFF. The CDR3 region has the DNA TGTGCCAGCAGAACAGGCGTGGATCCCATGAACACTGAAGCTTTCTTT.

The V call is TRBV18, the J call TRBJ1-2, with D tentatively TRBD1 (5 bases). Between the trimmed V and J ends, which lost 3 bases and 1 base, there was a span of 9 bases. The V gene's germline CDR1 is KGHSH and CDR2 LQKENI. The CDR3 runs to 14 residues. This CDR3 reads CASSPSGNNYGYTF. In DNA, the CDR3 is TGTGCCAGCTCACCTTCAGGGAATAACTATGGCTACACCTTC.

This chain uses TRBV5-4 with TRBJ2-3; 8 bases fit TRBD2. CDR1 and CDR2 from the germline V gene are SGHNT and YYREEE (reference sequence). Trimming cost V 3 bases and J 3 bases; bases outside gene matches: 9. This CDR3 spans 16 amino acids. In nucleotides, the CDR3 is TGTGCCAGCAGCTCACCGGGACTAGGGGTGACAGATACGCAGTATTTT. Its protein is CASSSPGLGVTDTQYF.

The chain uses TRBV30 and TRBJ1-1; D perhaps matches TRBD1 (6 bases). Germline values: CDR1 GTSNPN, CDR2 SVGIG (reference sequence). The CDR3 totals 14 residues. V lost 3 bases, J lost 1 base, and 12 bases lay in between. The CDR3 reads CAWSKGHPNTEAFF. For the CDR3, the DNA is TGTGCCTGGAGCAAGGGACACCCGAACACTGAAGCTTTCTTT.

J is TRBJ2-3 and V is TRBV5-1; TRBD1 agrees at 8 bases. This CDR3 is 15 amino acids long. J gave up 4 bases and V 0 bases, and 4 bases lay outside the gene matches. Germline assignment: CDR1 SGHRS and CDR2 YFSETQ. CDR3 region: CASSLESGGADTQYF. CDR3 bases: TGCGCCAGCAGCTTGGAATCAGGGGGCGCAGATACGCAGTATTTT.

This chain joins TRBV10-1 and TRBJ2-7; TRBD1 matches 11 bases. Germline V gives CDR1 WNHNN, CDR2 SYGVQD (reference sequence). The junction had 6 bases not matched to a gene; V was cut back by 8 bases and J by 3 bases. The length of the CDR3 is 14 residues. The CDR3 DNA follows: TGCGCCAGCTGCTGGGACAGGGGGGTCTACGAGCAGTACTTC. This codes for CASCWDRGVYEQYF.

The CDR3 DNA reads as TGTGCCAGCAGGCAAGCAGGGGGCCCCCTCCACTTT. This translates into CASRQAGGPLHF. The genes are TRBV7-9 and TRBJ1-6; 8 bases are a match to TRBD1. V shed 6 bases, J shed 13 bases, and the junction held 5 bases outside the gene matches. Germline CDR1 is SEHNR and CDR2 is FQNEAQ (reference sequence). This CDR3 comprises 12 residues.

The V call is TRBV28, the J call TRBJ1-5; possible D gene TRBD1, 6 bases. CDR3 length equals 16 residues. Germline V CDR1 and CDR2: MDHEN, SYDVKM. V was shortened by 3 bases and J by 7 bases, with 19 bases between the two germline ends. The CDR3 region is CASSFLPEQGNQPQHF. The CDR3 DNA reads TGTGCCAGCAGTTTTCTGCCAGAACAGGGAAACCAGCCCCAGCATTTT.

The chain couples TRBV6-5 to TRBJ1-2, with TRBD1 as a possible D gene (5 bases). CDR3 length: 12 residues. The germline gives CDR1 MNHEY, CDR2 SVGAGI. Trimming stripped 7 bases from V and 7 bases from J, with 13 bases between. DNA for the CDR3: TGTGCCAGCACCGCGCAGGGAGGTGGCTACACCTTC. Translated: CASTAQGGGYTF.

The V call is TRBV6-5, the J call TRBJ1-2; D ambiguous. Per the germline V gene, CDR1 is MNHEY and CDR2 is SVGAGI. The CDR3 totals 13 residues. Trimming shortened V by 5 bases and J by 7 bases, and 14 bases separated the two germline ends. The CDR3 DNA reads as TGTGCCAGCAGTGGCGGCGAGAAGGTTGGCTACACCTTC. This translates into CASSGGEKVGYTF.

The rearrangement links TRBV7-3 to TRBJ2-5; TRBD2 agrees at 7 bases. The trim removed 1 base at V and 0 bases at J, leaving 5 bases unmatched. In germline, CDR1 is SGHTA, CDR2 FQGTGA. The CDR3 runs 16 residues. The CDR3 DNA follows: TGTGCCAGCAGCTTAAACCCGGGGGGTCACCAAGAGACCCAGTACTTC. Translating gives CASSLNPGGHQETQYF.

This chain uses TRBV6-5 with TRBJ2-3; D gene unclear. The CDR3 is 15 amino acids. V dropped 0 bases and J dropped 1 base, with 8 bases sitting between them. Germline-derived CDR1 and CDR2 are MNHEY and SVGAGI. CDR3 coding DNA: TGTGCCAGCAGTTACTCATTTGGAGGCACAGATACGCAGTATTTT. Translating it yields CASSYSFGGTDTQYF.